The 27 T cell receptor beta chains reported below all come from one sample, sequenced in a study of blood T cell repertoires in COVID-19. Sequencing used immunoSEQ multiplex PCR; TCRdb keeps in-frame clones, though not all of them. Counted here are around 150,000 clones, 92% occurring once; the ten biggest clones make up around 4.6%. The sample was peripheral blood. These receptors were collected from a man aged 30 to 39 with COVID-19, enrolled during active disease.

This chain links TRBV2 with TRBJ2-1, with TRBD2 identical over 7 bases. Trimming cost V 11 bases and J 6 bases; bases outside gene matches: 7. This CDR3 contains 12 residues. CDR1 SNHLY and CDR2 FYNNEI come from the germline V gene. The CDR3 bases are TGTGCCGCGGGGGACTCTGGCAATGAGCAGTTCTTC. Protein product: CAAGDSGNEQFF. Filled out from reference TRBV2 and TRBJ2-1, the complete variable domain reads EPEVTQTPSHQVTQMGQEVILRCVPISNHLYFYWYRQILGQKVEFLVSFYNNEISEKSEIFDDQFSVERPDGSNFTLKIRSTKLEDSAMYFCAAGDSGNEQFFGPGTRLTVL.

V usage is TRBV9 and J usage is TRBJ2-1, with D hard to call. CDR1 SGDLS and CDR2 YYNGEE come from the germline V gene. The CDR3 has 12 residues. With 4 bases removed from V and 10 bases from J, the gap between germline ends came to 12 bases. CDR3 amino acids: CASSLQFSEQFF. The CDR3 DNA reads TGTGCCAGCAGCTTACAGTTCAGCGAGCAGTTCTTC.

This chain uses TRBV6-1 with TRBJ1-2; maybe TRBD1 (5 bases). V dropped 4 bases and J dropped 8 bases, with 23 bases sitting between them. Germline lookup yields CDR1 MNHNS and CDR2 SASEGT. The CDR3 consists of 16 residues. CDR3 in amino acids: CASSGTLYQGARGYTF. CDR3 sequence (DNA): TGTGCCAGCAGTGGAACGTTATATCAAGGGGCCAGAGGCTACACCTTC.

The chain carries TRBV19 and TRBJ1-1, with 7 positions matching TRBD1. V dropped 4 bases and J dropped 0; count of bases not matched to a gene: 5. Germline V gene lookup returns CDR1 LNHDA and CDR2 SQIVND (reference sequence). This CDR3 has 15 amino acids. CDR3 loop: CASSSTGTVNTEAFF. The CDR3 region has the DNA TGTGCCAGTAGTAGCACCGGGACAGTGAACACTGAAGCTTTCTTT.

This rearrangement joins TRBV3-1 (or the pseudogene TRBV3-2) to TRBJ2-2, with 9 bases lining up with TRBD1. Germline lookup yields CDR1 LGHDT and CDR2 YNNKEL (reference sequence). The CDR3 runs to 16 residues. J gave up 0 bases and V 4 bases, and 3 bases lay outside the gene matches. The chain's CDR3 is CASSLTGGPNTGELFF. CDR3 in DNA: TGTGCCAGCAGCCTAACAGGGGGCCCGAACACCGGGGAGCTGTTTTTT.

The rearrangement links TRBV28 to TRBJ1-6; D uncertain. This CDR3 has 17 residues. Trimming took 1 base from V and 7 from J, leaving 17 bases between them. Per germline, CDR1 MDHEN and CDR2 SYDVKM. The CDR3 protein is CASSLSGLWVGNSPLHF. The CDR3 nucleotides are TGTGCCAGCAGTTTATCGGGTCTGTGGGTTGGCAATTCACCCCTCCACTTT.

This chain's CDR3 is CASSQDPRGNDYGYTF. CDR3 coding DNA: TGCGCCAGCAGCCAGGACCCCCGGGGGAACGACTATGGCTACACCTTC. The chain uses TRBV4-3 and TRBJ1-2, with TRBD1 as a possible D gene (5 bases). Trimming left V 3 bases short and J 3 bases short, with 17 bases between. This CDR3 spans 16 amino acids. Germline-derived CDR1 and CDR2 are LGHNA and YSLEER.

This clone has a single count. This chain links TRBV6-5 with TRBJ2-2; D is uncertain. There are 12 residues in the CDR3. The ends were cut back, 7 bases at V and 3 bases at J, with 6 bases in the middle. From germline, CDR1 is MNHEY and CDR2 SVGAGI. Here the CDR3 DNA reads TGTGCCAGCACCCGGGACACCGGGGAGCTGTTTTTT. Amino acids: CASTRDTGELFF.

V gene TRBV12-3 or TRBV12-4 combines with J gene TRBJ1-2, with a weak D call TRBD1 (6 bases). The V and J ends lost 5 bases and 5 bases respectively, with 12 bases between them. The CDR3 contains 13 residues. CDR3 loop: CASSPGQIYGYTF. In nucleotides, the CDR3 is TGTGCCAGCAGTCCCGGACAGATTTATGGCTACACCTTC.

The chain's CDR3 is CASSLAGGADRTQYF. The CDR3 DNA sequence: TGTGCCAGCAGCTTGGCCGGGGGGGCCGATAGGACCCAGTACTTC. The J gene is TRBJ2-5, the V gene TRBV5-4, with 8 positions matching TRBD2. After removal of 0 bases from V and 7 bases from J, the junction contained 8 bases not matched to a gene. Germline V CDR1 and CDR2: SGHNT, YYREEE (reference sequence). This CDR3 has 15 residues.

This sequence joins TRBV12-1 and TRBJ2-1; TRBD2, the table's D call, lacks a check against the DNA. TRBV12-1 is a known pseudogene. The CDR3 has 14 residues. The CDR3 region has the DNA TGTGCCAGCAGCTTGGGGAGGGGAGCCGCCAAGCAGTTCTTC. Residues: CASSLGRGAAKQFF.

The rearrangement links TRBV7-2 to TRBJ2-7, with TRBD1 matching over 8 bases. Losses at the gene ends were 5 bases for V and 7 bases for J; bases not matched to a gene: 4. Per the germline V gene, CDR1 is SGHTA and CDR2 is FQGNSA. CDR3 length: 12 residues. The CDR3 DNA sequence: TGTGCCAGCAGCCAGGACAGGGTGGAGCAGTACTTC. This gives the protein CASSQDRVEQYF. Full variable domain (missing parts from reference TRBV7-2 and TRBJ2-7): GAGVSQSPSNKVTEKGKDVELRCDPISGHTALYWYRQSLGQGLEFLIYFQGNSAPDKSGLPSDRFSAERTGGSVSTLTIQRTQQEDSAVYLCASSQDRVEQYFGPGTRLTVT.

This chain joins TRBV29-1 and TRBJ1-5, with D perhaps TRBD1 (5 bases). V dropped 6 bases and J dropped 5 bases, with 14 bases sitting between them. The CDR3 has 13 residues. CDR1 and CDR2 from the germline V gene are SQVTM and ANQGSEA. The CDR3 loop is CSVRTDIHQPQHF. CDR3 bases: TGCAGCGTCCGGACGGACATTCATCAGCCCCAGCATTTT.

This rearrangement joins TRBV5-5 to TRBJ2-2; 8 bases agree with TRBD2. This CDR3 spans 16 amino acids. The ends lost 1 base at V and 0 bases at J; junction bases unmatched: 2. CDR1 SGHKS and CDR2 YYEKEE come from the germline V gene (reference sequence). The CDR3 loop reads CASSLFGGANTGELFF. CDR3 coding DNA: TGTGCCAGCAGCTTGTTCGGGGGGGCGAACACCGGGGAGCTGTTTTTT.

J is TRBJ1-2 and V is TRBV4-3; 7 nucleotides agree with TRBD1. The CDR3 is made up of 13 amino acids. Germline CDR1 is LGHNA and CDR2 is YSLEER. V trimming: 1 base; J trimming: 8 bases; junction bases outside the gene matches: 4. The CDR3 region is CASSQAQGEGYTF. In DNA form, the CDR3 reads TGCGCCAGCAGCCAAGCCCAGGGGGAGGGCTACACCTTC.

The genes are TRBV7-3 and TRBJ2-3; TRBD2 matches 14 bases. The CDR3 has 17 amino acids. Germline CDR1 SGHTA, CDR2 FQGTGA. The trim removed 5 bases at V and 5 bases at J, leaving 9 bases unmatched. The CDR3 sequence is CASSPRTSGGLGDTQYF. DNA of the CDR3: TGTGCCAGCAGCCCCCGGACTAGCGGGGGGCTGGGAGATACGCAGTATTTT. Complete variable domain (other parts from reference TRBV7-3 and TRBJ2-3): GAGVSQTPSNKVTEKGKYVELRCDPISGHTALYWYRQSLGQGPEFLIYFQGTGAADDSGLPNDRFFAVRPEGSVSTLKIQRTERGDSAVYLCASSPRTSGGLGDTQYFGPGTRLTVL.

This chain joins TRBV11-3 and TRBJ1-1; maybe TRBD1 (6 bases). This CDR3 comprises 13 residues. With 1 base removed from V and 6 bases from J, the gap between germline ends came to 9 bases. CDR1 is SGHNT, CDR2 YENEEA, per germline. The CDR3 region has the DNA TGTGCCAGCAGCTTAGTGGGACACTCTGAAGCTTTCTTT. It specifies CASSLVGHSEAFF.

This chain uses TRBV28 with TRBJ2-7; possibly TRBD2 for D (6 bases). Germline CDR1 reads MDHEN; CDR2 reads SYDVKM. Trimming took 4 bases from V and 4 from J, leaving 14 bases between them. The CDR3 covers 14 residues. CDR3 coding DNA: TGTGCCAGCAGTTGGACGGAGGGAAGGTACGAGCAGTACTTC. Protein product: CASSWTEGRYEQYF.

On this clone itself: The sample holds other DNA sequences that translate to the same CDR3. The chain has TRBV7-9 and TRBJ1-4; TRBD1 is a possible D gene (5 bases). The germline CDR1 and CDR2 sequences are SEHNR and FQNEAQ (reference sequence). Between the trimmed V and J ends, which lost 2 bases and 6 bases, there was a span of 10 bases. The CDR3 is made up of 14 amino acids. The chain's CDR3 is CASSLRQGDEKLFF. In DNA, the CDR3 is TGTGCCAGCAGCTTACGACAAGGGGATGAAAAACTGTTTTTT.

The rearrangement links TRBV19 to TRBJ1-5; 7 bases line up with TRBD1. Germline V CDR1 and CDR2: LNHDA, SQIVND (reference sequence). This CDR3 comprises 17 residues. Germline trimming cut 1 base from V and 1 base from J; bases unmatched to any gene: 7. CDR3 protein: CASSIVWTGASNQPQHF. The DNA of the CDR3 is TGTGCCAGTAGTATAGTCTGGACAGGAGCCAGCAATCAGCCCCAGCATTTT.

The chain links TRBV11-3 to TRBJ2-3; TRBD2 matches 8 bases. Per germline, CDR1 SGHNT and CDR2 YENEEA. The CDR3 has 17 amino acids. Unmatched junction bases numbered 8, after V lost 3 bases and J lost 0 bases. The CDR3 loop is CASSLRGGSTSTDTQYF. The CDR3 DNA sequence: TGTGCCAGCAGCTTGCGCGGGGGGTCAACCAGCACAGATACGCAGTATTTT.

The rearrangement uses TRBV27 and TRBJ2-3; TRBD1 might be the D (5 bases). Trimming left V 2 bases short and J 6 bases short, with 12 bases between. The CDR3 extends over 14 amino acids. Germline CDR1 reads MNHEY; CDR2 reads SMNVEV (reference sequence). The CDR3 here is CASSLGAGLDTQYF. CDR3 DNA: TGTGCCAGCAGTTTAGGCGCAGGGCTTGATACGCAGTATTTT.

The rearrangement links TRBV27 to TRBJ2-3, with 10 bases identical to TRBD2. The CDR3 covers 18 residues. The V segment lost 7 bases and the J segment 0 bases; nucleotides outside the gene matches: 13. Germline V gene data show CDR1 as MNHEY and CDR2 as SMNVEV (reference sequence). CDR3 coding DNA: TGTGCCAGCACCCTATGGGGAACTAGCGGGACTAGCACAGATACGCAGTATTTT. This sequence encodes CASTLWGTSGTSTDTQYF.

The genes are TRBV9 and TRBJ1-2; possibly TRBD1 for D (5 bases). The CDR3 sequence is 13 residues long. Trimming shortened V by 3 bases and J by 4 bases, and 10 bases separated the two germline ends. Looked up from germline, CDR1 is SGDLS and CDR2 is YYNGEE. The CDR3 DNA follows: TGTGCCAGCAGCGGAGACAGACTCTATGGCTACACCTTC. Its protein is CASSGDRLYGYTF.

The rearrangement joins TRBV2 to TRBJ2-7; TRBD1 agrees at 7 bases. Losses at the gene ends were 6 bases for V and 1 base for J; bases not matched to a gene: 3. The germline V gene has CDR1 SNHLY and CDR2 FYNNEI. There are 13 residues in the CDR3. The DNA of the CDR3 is TGTGCCAGCAGCGGGACAGTTTCCTACGAGCAGTACTTC. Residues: CASSGTVSYEQYF.

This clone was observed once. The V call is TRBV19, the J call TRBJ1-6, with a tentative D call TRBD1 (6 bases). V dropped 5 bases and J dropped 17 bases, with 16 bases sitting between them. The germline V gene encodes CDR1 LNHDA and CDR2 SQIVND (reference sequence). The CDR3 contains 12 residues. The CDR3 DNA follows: TGTGCCAGTAGTGCAGACAGGTCCCTTTTCCACTTT. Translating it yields CASSADRSLFHF.

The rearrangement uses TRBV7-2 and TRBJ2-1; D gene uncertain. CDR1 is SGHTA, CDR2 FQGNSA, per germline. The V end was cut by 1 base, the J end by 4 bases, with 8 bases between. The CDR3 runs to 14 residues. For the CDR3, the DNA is TGTGCCAGCAGCTTAGGAACAGCTTACAATGAGCAGTTCTTC. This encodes CASSLGTAYNEQFF.